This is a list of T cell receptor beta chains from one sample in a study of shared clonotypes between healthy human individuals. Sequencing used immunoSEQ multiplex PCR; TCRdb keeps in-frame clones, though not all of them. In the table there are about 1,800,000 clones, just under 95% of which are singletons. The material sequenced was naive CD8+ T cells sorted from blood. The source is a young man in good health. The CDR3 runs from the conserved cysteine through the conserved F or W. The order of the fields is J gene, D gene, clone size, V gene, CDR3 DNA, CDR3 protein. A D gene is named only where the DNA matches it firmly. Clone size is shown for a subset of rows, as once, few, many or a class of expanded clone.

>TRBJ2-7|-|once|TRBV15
TGTGCCACCCGACGGGATCGCGAGCAGTACTTC
CATRRDREQYF
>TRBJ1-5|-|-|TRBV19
TGTGCCAGTAGCAGCCCGGGACAAGAGGACTATAGCAATCAGCCCCAGCATTTT
CASSSPGQEDYSNQPQHF
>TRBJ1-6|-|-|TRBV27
TGTGCCAGCAGTCTATACAGGGATTCCTCCTATAATTCACCCCTCCACTTT
CASSLYRDSSYNSPLHF
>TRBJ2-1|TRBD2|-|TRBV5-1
TGCGCCAGCAGCTTGGCCCTTAGCGGGAGGGCCTGGGATGAGCAGTTCTTC
CASSLALSGRAWDEQFF
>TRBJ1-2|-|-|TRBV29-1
TGCAGCGTTTCGGGGCAGAACTATGGCTACACCTTC
CSVSGQNYGYTF
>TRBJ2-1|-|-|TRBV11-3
TGTGCCAGCAGCCAATCGGGGGCGACTCAGGTCCACAATGAGCAGTTCTTC
CASSQSGATQVHNEQFF
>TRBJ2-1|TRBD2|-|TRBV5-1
TGCGCCAGCAGCTTGGAACAGCGGGGGGTTGAGCAGTTCTTC
CASSLEQRGVEQFF
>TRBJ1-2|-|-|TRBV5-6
TGTGCCAGCAGCTTGTCTGCCCCGGAGGGCTACACCTTC
CASSLSAPEGYTF
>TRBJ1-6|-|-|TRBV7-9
TGTGCCAGCAGCTTCGGGGGTGAAGGCTATAATTCACCCCTCCACTTT
CASSFGGEGYNSPLHF
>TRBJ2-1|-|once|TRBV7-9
TGTGCCAGCAGGGGCTTTGGGGGAGTGGGTGATGAGCAGTTCTTC
CASRGFGGVGDEQFF
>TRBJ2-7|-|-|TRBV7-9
TGTGCCACCGGCCGGGGACACTCCTACGAGCAGTACTTC
CATGRGHSYEQYF
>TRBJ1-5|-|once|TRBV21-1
TGTGCCAGCAGCAAAGTGAGCGGCAGGGGATGCCAGCCCCAGCATTTT
CASSKVSGRGCQPQHF
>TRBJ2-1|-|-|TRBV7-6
TGTGCCAGCAGCTTAGGTGCTAGCCCGGATGAGCAGTTCTTC
CASSLGASPDEQFF
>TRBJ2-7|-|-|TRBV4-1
TGCGCCAGCAGCCAATCGCTTTACAGTGGAGCCTACGAGCAGTACTTC
CASSQSLYSGAYEQYF
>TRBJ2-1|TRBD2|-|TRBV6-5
TGTGCCAGCAGTTACGGGTTAGCGGGAGGGAGTGAGCAGTTCTTC
CASSYGLAGGSEQFF
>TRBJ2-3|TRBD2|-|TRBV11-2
TGTGCCAGCAGCTTAAACGTGGAGCGGGGACTCAGGGATACGCAGTATTTT
CASSLNVERGLRDTQYF
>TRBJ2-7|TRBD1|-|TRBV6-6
TGTGCCAGCAGCTCTGGACAGGCACCCTACGAGCAGTACTTC
CASSSGQAPYEQYF
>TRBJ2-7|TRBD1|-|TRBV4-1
TGCGCCAGCAGCCCGGGACAGGGGGCATACGAGCAGTACTTC
CASSPGQGAYEQYF
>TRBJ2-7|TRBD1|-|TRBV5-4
TGTGCCGCGGCCCTGTGGGACAGGGGTAACGAGCAGTACTTC
CAAALWDRGNEQYF
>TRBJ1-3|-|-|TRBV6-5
TGTGCCAGCAGTTACTCGGAAGACTCTGGAAACACCATATATTTT
CASSYSEDSGNTIYF
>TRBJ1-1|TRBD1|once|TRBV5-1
TGCGCCAGCAGCTTCGGGACAGGGAAAGCTTTCTTT
CASSFGTGKAFF
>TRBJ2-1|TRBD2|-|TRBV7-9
TGTGCCAGCAGCTGGACTAGCGGGGGAAATGAGCAGTTCTTC
CASSWTSGGNEQFF
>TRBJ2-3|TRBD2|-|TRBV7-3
TGTGCCAGCAGCTTAGTTGGGGGAGGGCCAGATACGCAGTATTTT
CASSLVGGGPDTQYF
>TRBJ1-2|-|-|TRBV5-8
TGTGCCAGCAGCGCATACTCCTTC
CASSAYSF
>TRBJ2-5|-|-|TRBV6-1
TGTGCCAGCAGTGAGGACTCTAGCTGGGAGCAAGAGACCCAGTACTTC
CASSEDSSWEQETQYF
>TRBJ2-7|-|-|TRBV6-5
TGTGCCAGCAGTCCTACGGGGTTAGAGCAGTACTTC
CASSPTGLEQYF
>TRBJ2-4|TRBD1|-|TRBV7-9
TGTGCCAGCAGCCTCGGACAGGGGTTGGACATTCAGTACTTC
CASSLGQGLDIQYF
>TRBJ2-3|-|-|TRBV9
TGTGCCAGCAGCGTAGATGGATGGGAGGATACGCAGTATTTT
CASSVDGWEDTQYF
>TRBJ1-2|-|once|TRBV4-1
TGCGCCAGCAGCGGCCAAGTGGTAGTTCATAGGGGCTACACCTTC
CASSGQVVVHRGYTF
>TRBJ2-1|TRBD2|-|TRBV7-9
TGTGCCAGCAGCTTATTGAGCGGGATCACTTACAATGAGCAGTTCTTC
CASSLLSGITYNEQFF
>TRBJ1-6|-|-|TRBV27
TGTGCCAGCAGTTTACTCCCACTTCTAAATTCACCCCTCCACTTT
CASSLLPLLNSPLHF
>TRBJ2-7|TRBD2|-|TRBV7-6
TGTGCCAGCAGCTTAGGGACTAGCGCCGAGCAGTACTTC
CASSLGTSAEQYF
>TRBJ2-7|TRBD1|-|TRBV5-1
TGCGCCAGCAGCTTAAACCTACGGGACAGGTCGTACGAGCAGTACTTC
CASSLNLRDRSYEQYF
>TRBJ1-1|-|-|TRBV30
TGTGCCTGGAGTAGGGCCGTTGTCCGTGAAGCTTTCTTT
CAWSRAVVREAFF
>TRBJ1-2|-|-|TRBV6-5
TGTGCCAGCAGTTACACAATTGACAACACTTATGGCTACACCTTC
CASSYTIDNTYGYTF
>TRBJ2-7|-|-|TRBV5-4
TGTGCCAGCAGCTTGGGACAATCTGAAGCCTACGAGCAGTACTTC
CASSLGQSEAYEQYF
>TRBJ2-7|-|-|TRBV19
TGTGCCAGCTCCTCCGGACATGGGATCTACGAGCAGTACTTC
CASSSGHGIYEQYF
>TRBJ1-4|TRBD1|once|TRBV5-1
TGCGCCAGCAGCTCGGCCGGACAGGCTAATGAAAAACTGTTTTTT
CASSSAGQANEKLFF
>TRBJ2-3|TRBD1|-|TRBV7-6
TGTGCCAGCAGCTCAGGAGGACAGGGGCCGGCAGATACGCAGTATTTT
CASSSGGQGPADTQYF
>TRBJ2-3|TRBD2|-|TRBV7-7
TGTGCTAGCAGCTCGACTAGCCAGGATACGCAGTATTTT
CASSSTSQDTQYF
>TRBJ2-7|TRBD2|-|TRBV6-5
TGTGCCAGCATGCTAGCGGGGGCTCCTTACGAGCAGTACTTC
CASMLAGAPYEQYF
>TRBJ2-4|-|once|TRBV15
TGTGCCACCGCCGAGGACGGGAAAAACATTCAGTACTTC
CATAEDGKNIQYF